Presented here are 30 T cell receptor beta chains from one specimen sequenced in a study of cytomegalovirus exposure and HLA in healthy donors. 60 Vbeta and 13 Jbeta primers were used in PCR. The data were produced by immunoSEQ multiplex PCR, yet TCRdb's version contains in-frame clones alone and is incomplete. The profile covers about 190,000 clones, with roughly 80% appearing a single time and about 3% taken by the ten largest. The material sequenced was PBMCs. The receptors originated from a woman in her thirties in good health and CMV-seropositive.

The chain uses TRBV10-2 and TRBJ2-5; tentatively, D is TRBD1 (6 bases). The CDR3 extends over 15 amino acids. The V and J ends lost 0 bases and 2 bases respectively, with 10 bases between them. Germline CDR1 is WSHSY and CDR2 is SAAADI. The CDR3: CASSESLRGQETQYF. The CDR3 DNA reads TGCGCCAGCAGTGAGTCATTGAGGGGGCAAGAGACCCAGTACTTC.

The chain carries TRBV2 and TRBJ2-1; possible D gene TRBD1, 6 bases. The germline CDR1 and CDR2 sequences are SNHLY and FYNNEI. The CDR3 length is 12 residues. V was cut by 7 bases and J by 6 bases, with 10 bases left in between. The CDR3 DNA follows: TGTGCCAGCAACGAGGGGGTCAATGAGCAGTTCTTC. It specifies CASNEGVNEQFF.

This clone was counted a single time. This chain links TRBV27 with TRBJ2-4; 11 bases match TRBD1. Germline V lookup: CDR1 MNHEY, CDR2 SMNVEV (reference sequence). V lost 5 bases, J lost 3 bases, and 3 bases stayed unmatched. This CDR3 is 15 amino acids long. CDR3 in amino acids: CASSPGTGGKNIQYF. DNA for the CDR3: TGTGCCAGCAGTCCGGGGACAGGGGGCAAAAACATTCAGTACTTC.

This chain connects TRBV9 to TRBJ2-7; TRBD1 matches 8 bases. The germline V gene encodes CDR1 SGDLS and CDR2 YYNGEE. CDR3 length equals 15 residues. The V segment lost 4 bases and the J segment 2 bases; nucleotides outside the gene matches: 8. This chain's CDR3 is CASSPGQGPTYEQYF. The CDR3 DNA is TGTGCCAGCAGCCCAGGACAGGGCCCAACCTACGAGCAGTACTTC.

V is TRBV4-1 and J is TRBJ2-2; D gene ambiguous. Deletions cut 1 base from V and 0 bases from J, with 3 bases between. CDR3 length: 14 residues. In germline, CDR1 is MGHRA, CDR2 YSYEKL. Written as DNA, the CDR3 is TGCGCCAGCAGCCAAGGCGCGAACACCGGGGAGCTGTTTTTT. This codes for CASSQGANTGELFF.

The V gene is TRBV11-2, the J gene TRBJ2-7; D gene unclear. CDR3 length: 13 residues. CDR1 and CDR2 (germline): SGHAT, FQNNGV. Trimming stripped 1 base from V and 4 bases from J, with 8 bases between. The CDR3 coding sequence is TGTGCCAGCAGCTTAGTGGCAGGTTACGAGCAGTACTTC. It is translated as CASSLVAGYEQYF.

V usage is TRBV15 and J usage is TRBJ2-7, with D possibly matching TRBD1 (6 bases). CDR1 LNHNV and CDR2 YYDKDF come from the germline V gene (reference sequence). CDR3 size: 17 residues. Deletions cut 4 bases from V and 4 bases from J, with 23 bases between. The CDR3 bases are TGTGCCACCAGCACCCTAGGGGGTACAAACGGATGGTACGAGCAGTACTTC. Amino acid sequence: CATSTLGGTNGWYEQYF.

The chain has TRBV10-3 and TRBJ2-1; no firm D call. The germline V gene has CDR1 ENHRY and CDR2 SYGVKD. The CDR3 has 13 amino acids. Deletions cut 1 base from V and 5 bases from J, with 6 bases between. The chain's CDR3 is CAISEYTDNEQFF. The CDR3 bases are TGTGCCATCAGTGAGTATACAGACAATGAGCAGTTCTTC.

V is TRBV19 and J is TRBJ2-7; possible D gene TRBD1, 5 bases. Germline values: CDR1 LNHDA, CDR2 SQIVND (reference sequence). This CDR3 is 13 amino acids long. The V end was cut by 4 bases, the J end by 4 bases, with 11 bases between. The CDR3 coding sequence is TGTGCCAGTAGTAGATCCCAGGGTTACGAGCAGTACTTC. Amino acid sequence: CASSRSQGYEQYF. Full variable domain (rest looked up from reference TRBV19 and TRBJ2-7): DGGITQSPKYLFRKEGQNVTLSCEQNLNHDAMYWYRQDPGQGLRLIYYSQIVNDFQKGDIAEGYSVSREKKESFPLTVTSAQKNPTAFYLCASSRSQGYEQYFGPGTRLTVT.

The CDR3 DNA sequence: TGTGCCAGCAGCCAGACAGGATTGAACGAAAAACTGTTTTTT. Translating it yields CASSQTGLNEKLFF. V usage is TRBV7-2 and J usage is TRBJ1-4; D possibly corresponds to TRBD1 (6 bases). The CDR3 spans 14 residues. Germline V gene data show CDR1 as SGHTA and CDR2 as FQGNSA. V lost 5 bases and J 8 bases, leaving 15 bases between the germline ends.

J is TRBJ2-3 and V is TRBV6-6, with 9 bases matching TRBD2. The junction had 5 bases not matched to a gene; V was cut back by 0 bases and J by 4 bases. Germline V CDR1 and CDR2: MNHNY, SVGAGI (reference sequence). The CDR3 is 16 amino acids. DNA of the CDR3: TGTGCCAGCAGTTACTCGTCCGCGGGAGGGGCAGATACGCAGTATTTT. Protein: CASSYSSAGGADTQYF.

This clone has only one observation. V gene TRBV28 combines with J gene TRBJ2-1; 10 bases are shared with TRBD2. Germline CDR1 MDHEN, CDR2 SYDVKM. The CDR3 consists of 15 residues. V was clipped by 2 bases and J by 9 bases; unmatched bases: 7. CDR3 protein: CASSLLSSGSLEQFF. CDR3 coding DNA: TGTGCCAGCAGTTTACTCTCTAGCGGGAGTCTTGAGCAGTTCTTC.

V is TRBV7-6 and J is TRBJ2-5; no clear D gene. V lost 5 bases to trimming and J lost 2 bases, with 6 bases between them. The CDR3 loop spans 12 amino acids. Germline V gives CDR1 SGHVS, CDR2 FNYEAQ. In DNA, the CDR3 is TGTGCCAGCAGCAAACTACAAGAGACCCAGTACTTC. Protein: CASSKLQETQYF.

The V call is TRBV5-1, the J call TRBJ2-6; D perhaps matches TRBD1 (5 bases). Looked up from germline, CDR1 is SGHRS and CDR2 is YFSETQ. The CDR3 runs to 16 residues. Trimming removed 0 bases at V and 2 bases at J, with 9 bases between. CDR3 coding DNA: TGCGCCAGCAGCTTGGTGTCAGGGACTGGGGCCAACGTCCTGACTTTC. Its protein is CASSLVSGTGANVLTF.

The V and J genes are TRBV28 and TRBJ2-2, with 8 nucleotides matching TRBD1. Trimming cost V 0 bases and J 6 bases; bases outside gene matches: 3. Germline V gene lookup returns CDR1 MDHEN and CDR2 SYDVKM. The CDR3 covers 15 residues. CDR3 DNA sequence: TGTGCCAGCAGTTTATGGGCAGGGGGCCCCGGGGAGCTGTTTTTT. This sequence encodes CASSLWAGGPGELFF.

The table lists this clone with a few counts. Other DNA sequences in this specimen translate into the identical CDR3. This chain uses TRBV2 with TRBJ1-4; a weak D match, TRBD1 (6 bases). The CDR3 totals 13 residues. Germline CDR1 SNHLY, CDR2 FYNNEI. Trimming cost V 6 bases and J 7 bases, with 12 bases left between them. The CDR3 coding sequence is TGTGCCAGCAGCACAGGGTTACGTGAAAAACTGTTTTTT. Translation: CASSTGLREKLFF.

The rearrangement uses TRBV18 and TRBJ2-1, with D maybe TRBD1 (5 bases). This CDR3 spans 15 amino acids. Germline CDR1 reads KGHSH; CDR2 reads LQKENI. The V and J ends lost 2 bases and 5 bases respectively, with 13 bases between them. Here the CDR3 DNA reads TGTGCCAGCTCACCAGGTGTGACAGCCAACAATGAGCAGTTCTTC. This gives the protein CASSPGVTANNEQFF.

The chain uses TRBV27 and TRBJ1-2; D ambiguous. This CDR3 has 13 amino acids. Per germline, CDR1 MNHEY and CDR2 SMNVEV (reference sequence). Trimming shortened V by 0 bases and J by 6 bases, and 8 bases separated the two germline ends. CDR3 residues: CASSLSRRDGYTF. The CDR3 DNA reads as TGTGCCAGCAGTTTATCGAGGAGGGATGGCTACACCTTC.

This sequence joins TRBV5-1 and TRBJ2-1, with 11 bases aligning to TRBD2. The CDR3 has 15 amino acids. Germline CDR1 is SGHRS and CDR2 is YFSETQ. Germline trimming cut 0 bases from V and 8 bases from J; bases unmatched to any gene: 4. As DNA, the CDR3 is TGCGCCAGCAGCTTGGCACTAGCGGGAGTTCATGAGCAGTTCTTC. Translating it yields CASSLALAGVHEQFF.

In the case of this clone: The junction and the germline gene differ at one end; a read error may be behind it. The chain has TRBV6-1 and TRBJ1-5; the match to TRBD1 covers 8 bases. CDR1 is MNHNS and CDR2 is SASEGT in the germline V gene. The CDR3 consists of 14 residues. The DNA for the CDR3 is TGTGCCAGCGGAAAGGGACAGGATTATCAGTCCCAGCATTTT. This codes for CASGKGQDYQSQHF.

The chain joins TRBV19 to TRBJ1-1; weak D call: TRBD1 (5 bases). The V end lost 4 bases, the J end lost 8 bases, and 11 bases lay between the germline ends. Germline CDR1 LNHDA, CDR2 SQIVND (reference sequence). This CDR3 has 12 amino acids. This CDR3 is CASSNQGTEAFF. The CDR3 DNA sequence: TGTGCCAGTAGTAATCAGGGTACAGAAGCTTTCTTT.

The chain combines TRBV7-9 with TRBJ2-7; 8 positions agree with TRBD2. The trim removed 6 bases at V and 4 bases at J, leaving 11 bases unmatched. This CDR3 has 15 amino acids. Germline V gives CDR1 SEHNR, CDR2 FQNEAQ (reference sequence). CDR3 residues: CASSTPSGLIYEQYF. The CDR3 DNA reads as TGTGCCAGCAGTACCCCTAGCGGGCTTATTTACGAGCAGTACTTC.

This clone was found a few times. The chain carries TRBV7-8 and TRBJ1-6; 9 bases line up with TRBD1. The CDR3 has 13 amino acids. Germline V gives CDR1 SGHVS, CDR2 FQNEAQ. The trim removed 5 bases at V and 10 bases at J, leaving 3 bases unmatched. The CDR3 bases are TGTGCCAGCAGCACCGACAGGGGGTCACCCCTCCACTTT. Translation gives CASSTDRGSPLHF.

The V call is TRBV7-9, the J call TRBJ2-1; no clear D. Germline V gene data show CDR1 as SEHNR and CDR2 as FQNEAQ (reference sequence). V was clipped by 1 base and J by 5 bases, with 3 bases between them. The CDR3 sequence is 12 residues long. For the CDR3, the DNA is TGTGCCAGCAGCTTAGTCGACAATGAGCAGTTCTTC. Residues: CASSLVDNEQFF.

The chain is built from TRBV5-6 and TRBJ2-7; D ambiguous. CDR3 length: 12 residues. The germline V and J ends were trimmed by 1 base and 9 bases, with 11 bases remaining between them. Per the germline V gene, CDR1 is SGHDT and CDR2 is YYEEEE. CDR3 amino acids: CASSLLGRVQYF. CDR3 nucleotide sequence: TGTGCCAGCAGCTTGTTGGGTCGGGTGCAGTACTTC.

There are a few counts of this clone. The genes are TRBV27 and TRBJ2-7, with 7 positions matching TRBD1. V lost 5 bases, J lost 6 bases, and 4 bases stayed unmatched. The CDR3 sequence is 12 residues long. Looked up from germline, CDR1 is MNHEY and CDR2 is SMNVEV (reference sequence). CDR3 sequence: CASSVTGAEQYF. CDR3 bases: TGTGCCAGCAGTGTCACAGGGGCCGAGCAGTACTTC.

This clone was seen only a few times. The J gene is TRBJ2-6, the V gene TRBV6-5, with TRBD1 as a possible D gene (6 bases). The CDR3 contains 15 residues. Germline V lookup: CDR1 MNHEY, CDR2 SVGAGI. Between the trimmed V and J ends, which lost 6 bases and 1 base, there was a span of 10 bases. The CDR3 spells CASRTQGSGANVLTF. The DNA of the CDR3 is TGTGCCAGCAGGACACAGGGTTCTGGGGCCAACGTCCTGACTTTC.

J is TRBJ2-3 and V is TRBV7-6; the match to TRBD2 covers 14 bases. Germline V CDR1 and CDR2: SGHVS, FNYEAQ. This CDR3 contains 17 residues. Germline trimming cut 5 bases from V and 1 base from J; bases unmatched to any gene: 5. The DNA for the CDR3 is TGTGCCAGCAGCACGGGACTAGCGGGAGTGCGCACAGATACGCAGTATTTT. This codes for CASSTGLAGVRTDTQYF.

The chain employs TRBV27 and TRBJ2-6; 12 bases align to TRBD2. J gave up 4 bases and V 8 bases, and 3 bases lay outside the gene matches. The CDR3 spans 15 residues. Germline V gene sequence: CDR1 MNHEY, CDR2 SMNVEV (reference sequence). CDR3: CASGLAGSGANVLTF. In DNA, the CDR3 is TGTGCCAGCGGACTAGCGGGATCCGGGGCCAACGTCCTGACTTTC.

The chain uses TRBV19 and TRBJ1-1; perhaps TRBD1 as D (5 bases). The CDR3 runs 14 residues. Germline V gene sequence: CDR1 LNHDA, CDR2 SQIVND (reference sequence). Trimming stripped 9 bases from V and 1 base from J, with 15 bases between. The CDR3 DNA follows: TGTGCCAGCCGGTGGTCGGGGGGGAACACTGAAGCTTTCTTT. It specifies CASRWSGGNTEAFF. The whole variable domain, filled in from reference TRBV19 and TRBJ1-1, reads DGGITQSPKYLFRKEGQNVTLSCEQNLNHDAMYWYRQDPGQGLRLIYYSQIVNDFQKGDIAEGYSVSREKKESFPLTVTSAQKNPTAFYLCASRWSGGNTEAFFGQGTRLTVV.